This T cell receptor beta chain was documented in a study of T cell responses to AZD1222 COVID-19 vaccine (dated by TCRdb to the early 2020s). As for the study more broadly: AZD1222 recipients given second doses at about 4 weeks or at about 12 weeks were pooled, since spike-specific TCR depth and breadth were not found to differ between the two schedules. TCR sequencing was performed for some 250 trial participants, of whom about 200 were given two doses of AZD1222 and around 26 were given two doses of MenACWY control vaccine. Trial participants were enrolled into age subgroups of 18-55, 56-69 and 70-plus years, which contained about 160, 30 and 59 TCR-sequenced participants, respectively.

The CDR3 regions of human TCRbeta chains were analyzed by immunosequencing. Regarding the original processing steps: Repertoire TCRs were matched against a reference library of SARS-CoV-2-specific TCRs generated with the MIRA antigen-specificity platform. Breadth was defined as the fraction of unique TCRs that were SARS-CoV-2-associated. Depth was defined as the fraction of total T cells that were SARS-CoV-2-associated. Using the MIRA data, each spike-specific TCR was mapped to the spike region that the TCR reacts to and placed in a CD4 or CD8 class. Log10-transformed breadth and depth values were compared by one-way ANOVA with Sidak's multiple comparisons tests. Entries here come from immuneACCESS through TCRdb and include only in-frame sequences with V and J called. Some clones fail to appear in such tables; in the studies checked, an unresolved V gene covers under half of the shortfall, and the cause of the remainder is unknown. V, J and clone size derive from that table, while D and trimming were established from the DNA sequence. The sample has fewer than 85,000 clones on record, around 87% of them singletons. Of the sample, about 31% falls within the top ten clones.

Reading the label with the study, this specimen's time point is: baseline before first vaccination. Samples from vaccinated people were obtained from the UK trials COV001 and COV002, which included a single-blind randomized controlled phase 2/3 trial of AZD1222 (ChAdOx1 nCoV-19) in healthy adults. For TCRbeta chain sequencing, PBMC samples were collected from trial participants at day 0 and at day 28 after the second dose. As to this clone: The antigen it binds to is not known. One base away there is no much larger clone; base qualities are not given.

For this chain, trimming is 4 bases at the V end and 4 bases at the J end, and the number of junction bases without a gene match is 7. Reading the germline V gene (reference sequence) gives CDR1 LGHDT and CDR2 YNNKEL. Including cysteine and phenylalanine, the CDR3 has 15 amino acids. Only the CDR3 region is kept as DNA, spanning 45 bases read in frame from base 1. The research as a whole found: Most participants were white British and females outnumbered males, and the authors suggested that clonal diversity may have been underestimated. No day 14 peak-response samples were available, so repertoires were characterized only after the peak T cell response. After two AZD1222 doses, both the breadth and the depth of spike-specific TCRs were significantly higher than at day 0 and than in MenACWY recipients. The 56-69-year group was small, and its depth increase did not reach significance, likely because of low power. Conclusions about previously exposed vaccinees are limited, since just six AZD1222 recipients were seropositive for SARS-CoV-2 at baseline. CD4 TCRs associated with the vaccine covered the entire spike protein, and the dominant responses were in regions 160-218 and 743-854. Reportedly, close to half of the unique spike-specific TCRs recognized epitopes lying outside the regions that are mutated in the B.1.351 and B.1.1.7 variants.

This chain joins TRBV3-1 (or the pseudogene TRBV3-2) to TRBJ1-1; TRBD1 fits 9 bases in the junction. Sequencing used peripheral blood, obtained on day 0 of AZD1222 vaccination. The receptor was isolated from an adult in good health. CDR3 protein: CASSRGQGMSTEAFF. The DNA is TGTGCCAGCAGCCGGGGACAGGGTATGAGCACTGAAGCTTTCTTT.